This T cell receptor (beta chain) originates from a study of blood T cell repertoires in COVID-19. Study background: Samples came from the United States, Italy and Spain, spanning acute and convalescent COVID-19.

This clone was detected once. Some clones are missing from TCRdb's copy, which holds only in-frame ones; the method was immunoSEQ multiplex PCR. The table has 100,000 to 150,000 clones, around 80% seen once. Per germline, CDR1 MNHNS and CDR2 SASEGT. Trimming took off 1 base at V and 7 bases at J, with 8 bases between the two ends. The CDR3 contains 13 residues. Material for sequencing was peripheral blood. The receptor comes from a man aged 65 to 79 with acute or convalescent COVID-19. The chain employs TRBV6-1 and TRBJ1-5, with a tentative D call TRBD1 (6 bases). The DNA of the CDR3 is TGTGCCAGCAGTGAAGAACAGGGCCAGCCCCAGCATTTT. This codes for CASSEEQGQPQHF.